Shown below are 26 T cell receptor beta chains from a single sample sequenced in a study of T-cell reconstitution after alpha-beta-depleted transplantation in children. During its preparation, the TCRbeta library received unique molecular identifiers. TCRdb reanalysed the PCR reads using MiXCR and keeps one entry per CDR3 protein. The sample contains a few hundred thousand distinct CDR3 sequences, about a sixth of which appear only once. The specimen was PBMCs, mostly from graft donor cells, collected 360 days after TCRalphabeta/CD19-depleted stem cell transplant. The receptors were sampled from a boy under two years old who had a stem cell transplant for Wiskott-Aldrich syndrome, so the T cells may come from the graft donor.

This sequence joins TRBV6-1 and TRBJ1-6, with D possibly matching TRBD1 (5 bases). This CDR3 comprises 16 residues. Germline V gene lookup returns CDR1 MNHNS and CDR2 SASEGT. V was cut by 6 bases and J by 5 bases, with 17 bases left in between. The CDR3 is CASRKPTGANNSPLHF. In DNA, the CDR3 is TGTGCCAGCAGGAAACCTACAGGTGCCAATAATTCACCCCTCCACTTT.

J is TRBJ2-7 and V is TRBV5-1; D perhaps matches TRBD2 (6 bases). This CDR3 is 16 amino acids long. Per germline, CDR1 SGHRS and CDR2 YFSETQ. V was clipped by 1 base and J by 6 bases, with 20 bases between them. CDR3 in amino acids: CASSLSPHSGGGEQYF. Here the CDR3 DNA reads TGCGCCAGCAGCTTGTCGCCCCATTCCGGGGGAGGCGAGCAGTACTTC. Complete variable domain (other parts from reference TRBV5-1 and TRBJ2-7): KAGVTQTPRYLIKTRGQQVTLSCSPISGHRSVSWYQQTPGQGLQFLFEYFSETQRNKGNFPGRFSGRQFSNSRSEMNVSTLELGDSALYLCASSLSPHSGGGEQYFGPGTRLTVT.

This chain uses TRBV5-1 with TRBJ1-1; possibly TRBD1 for D (5 bases). Germline V lookup: CDR1 SGHRS, CDR2 YFSETQ. This CDR3 comprises 16 residues. V shed 0 bases and J shed 3 bases, with 15 bases lying between them. This CDR3 reads CASSLAVGLQDTEAFF. The CDR3 DNA reads TGCGCCAGCAGCTTGGCCGTGGGGCTTCAGGACACTGAAGCTTTCTTT.

The V call is TRBV5-1, the J call TRBJ2-3; the D is unclear. V gave up 3 bases and J gave up 0 bases, with 11 bases separating them. Germline CDR1 reads SGHRS; CDR2 reads YFSETQ. This CDR3 spans 15 amino acids. The CDR3 reads CASSSQVPSTDTQYF. In DNA form, the CDR3 reads TGCGCCAGCAGCTCCCAGGTCCCTAGCACAGATACGCAGTATTTT.

This clonotype turned up a few times. V gene TRBV5-1 combines with J gene TRBJ2-7; D gene unclear. The CDR3 is 14 residues long. CDR1 is SGHRS and CDR2 is YFSETQ in the germline V gene. V was clipped by 1 base and J by 3 bases, with 11 bases between them. Here the CDR3 DNA reads TGCGCCAGCAGCTTGTCTGCCGGTTACTACGAGCAGTACTTC. This sequence encodes CASSLSAGYYEQYF.

On this clonotype itself: One end of the junction fails to match germline, which may point to a read error. This sequence joins TRBV12-3 or TRBV12-4 and TRBJ2-6; TRBD1 matches 9 bases. The CDR3 is made up of 20 amino acids. CDR3 DNA sequence: TGTGCCAGCAGTTTTTCCCGGACAGGGGTCACTTGGGCCGGGGCCAACGTCCTGTCTTTC. Translated, it gives CASSFSRTGVTWAGANVLSF.

The genes are TRBV11-3 and TRBJ2-3; D remains unclear. The CDR3 is 15 amino acids. V gave up 4 bases and J gave up 2 bases, with 13 bases separating them. The germline V gene has CDR1 SGHNT and CDR2 YENEEA. The CDR3 region is CASSSIALSTDTQYF. The CDR3, as DNA: TGTGCCAGCAGCTCCATTGCTCTATCCACAGATACGCAGTATTTT.

V is TRBV12-3 or TRBV12-4 and J is TRBJ2-2; TRBD2 aligns across 7 bases. The CDR3 spans 14 residues. J lost 2 bases, V lost 10 bases, and 7 bases had no gene match. CDR3 residues: CATKTSPNTGELFF. The CDR3 nucleotides read TGTGCCACAAAGACTAGCCCCAACACCGGGGAGCTGTTTTTT.

The table lists this clonotype with a few counts. The gene calls are TRBV20-1 and TRBJ2-1; 10 bases agree with TRBD2. Germline CDR1 DFQATT, CDR2 SNEGSKA (reference sequence). V shed 6 bases and J 2 bases; nucleotides not matched to a gene: 7. This CDR3 spans 15 amino acids. The CDR3 sequence: CSAPRLAGAYNEQFF. For the CDR3, the DNA is TGCAGTGCCCCCCGCCTAGCGGGAGCCTACAATGAGCAGTTCTTC.

In this sample, this clonotype turned up a few times. Germline and junction disagree at one end, which may indicate a read error. The chain recombines TRBV7-9 with TRBJ2-2, with 13 bases fitting TRBD2. The CDR3 length is 16 residues. Looked up from germline, CDR1 is SEHNR and CDR2 is FQNEAQ (reference sequence). The CDR3 bases are TGTGCCAGCAGCTGGGGACTAGCGGGACCGACCGGGGAGCTGTCTTTT. Translation: CASSWGLAGPTGELSF.

There are a few counts of this clonotype. V gene TRBV20-1 combines with J gene TRBJ2-7; D possibly matches TRBD1 or TRBD2 (5 bases each). The CDR3 contains 13 residues. CDR1 and CDR2 (germline): DFQATT, SNEGSKA (reference sequence). Trimming removed 3 bases at V and 4 bases at J, with 13 bases between. CDR3 amino acids: CSASGGTRYEQYF. The CDR3, as DNA: TGCAGTGCTAGTGGGGGAACCCGTTACGAGCAGTACTTC.

J is TRBJ1-2 and V is TRBV20-1, with 8 bases lining up with TRBD1. The CDR3 loop spans 15 amino acids. J was trimmed by 4 bases and V by 5 bases; bases with no gene match: 12. Germline assignment: CDR1 DFQATT and CDR2 SNEGSKA (reference sequence). CDR3 sequence: CSAPPPTGALYGYTF. CDR3 bases: TGCAGTGCTCCGCCTCCGACAGGGGCTCTCTATGGCTACACCTTC.

In this sample, this clonotype turned up a few times. A read error may produce the germline difference seen at one junction end. The chain combines TRBV4-1 with TRBJ2-3; a possible D gene is TRBD1 (6 bases). The CDR3 sequence is 11 residues long. Per germline, CDR1 MGHRA and CDR2 YSYEKL. In nucleotides, the CDR3 is TGCGCCTGCAGGGGAAGGGATACGCAGTATTTT. Its translation is CACRGRDTQYF.

This clonotype has a handful of counts. The chain employs TRBV10-3 and TRBJ2-3, with D tentatively TRBD2 (5 bases). Germline V CDR1 and CDR2: ENHRY, SYGVKD. The length of the CDR3 is 16 residues. V was shortened by 5 bases and J by 1 base, with 16 bases between the two germline ends. CDR3 nucleotide sequence: TGTGCCATCAGTCGGAGGCGCGTATTGTGCACAGATACGCAGTATTTT. Its protein is CAISRRRVLCTDTQYF.

V gene TRBV27 combines with J gene TRBJ2-7; D is ambiguous. V was trimmed by 3 bases and J by 2 bases, leaving 8 bases between them. The germline V gene has CDR1 MNHEY and CDR2 SMNVEV (reference sequence). The CDR3 extends over 13 amino acids. The CDR3 reads CASSFTETYEQYF. As DNA, the CDR3 is TGTGCCAGCAGTTTCACAGAAACCTACGAGCAGTACTTC.

This clonotype was seen a handful of times. The chain recombines TRBV5-1 with TRBJ2-5; D is undetermined. V was shortened by 5 bases and J by 3 bases, with 11 bases between the two germline ends. The CDR3 runs to 13 residues. Germline V lookup: CDR1 SGHRS, CDR2 YFSETQ. In nucleotides, the CDR3 is TGCGCCAGCAGTAAGGGTATTAAAGAGACCCAGTACTTC. Amino acids: CASSKGIKETQYF.

This chain connects TRBV12-3 or TRBV12-4 to TRBJ2-1; D not resolved. CDR3 length equals 16 residues. Trimming stripped 3 bases from V and 4 bases from J, with 16 bases between. The CDR3 is CASSLESGIGYNEQFF. CDR3 nucleotides: TGTGCCAGCAGTTTGGAGTCAGGCATTGGATACAATGAGCAGTTCTTC.

This clonotype was counted a few times. V is TRBV28 and J is TRBJ2-1; D call uncertain. V gave up 7 bases and J gave up 1 base, with 20 bases separating them. The CDR3 totals 17 residues. Germline CDR1 is MDHEN and CDR2 is SYDVKM. The chain's CDR3 is CASTQADRAPSYNEQFF. The CDR3 DNA follows: TGTGCCAGCACCCAGGCAGATAGGGCCCCATCCTACAATGAGCAGTTCTTC.

The J gene is TRBJ1-1, the V gene TRBV19; D unresolved. This CDR3 contains 14 residues. Deletions cut 1 base from V and 0 bases from J, with 6 bases between. Per the germline V gene, CDR1 is LNHDA and CDR2 is SQIVND (reference sequence). CDR3 residues: CASSIGLMNTEAFF. The CDR3 DNA is TGTGCCAGTAGTATAGGACTGATGAACACTGAAGCTTTCTTT.

The chain is built from TRBV12-3 or TRBV12-4 and TRBJ1-1; maybe TRBD1 (6 bases). V gave up 5 bases and J gave up 0 bases, with 13 bases separating them. This CDR3 contains 15 residues. CDR3 DNA: TGTGCCAGCAGTCGACTAGGGACACTGAACACTGAAGCTTTCTTT. It translates to CASSRLGTLNTEAFF.

This clonotype has only a few counts. The chain carries TRBV7-9 and TRBJ2-2, with D possibly being TRBD1 (6 bases). The germline CDR1 and CDR2 sequences are SEHNR and FQNEAQ (reference sequence). Trimming stripped 2 bases from V and 5 bases from J, with 15 bases between. This CDR3 contains 16 residues. CDR3: CASSLYLPGETGELFF. CDR3 bases: TGTGCCAGCAGCTTATATCTGCCAGGGGAGACCGGGGAGCTGTTTTTT. Based on the CDR3 plus reference TRBV7-9 and TRBJ2-2, the full variable domain is DTGVSQNPRHKITKRGQNVTFRCDPISEHNRLYWYRQTLGQGPEFLTYFQNEAQLEKSRLLSDRFSAERPKGSFSTLEIQRTEQGDSAMYLCASSLYLPGETGELFFGEGSRLTVL.

The chain employs TRBV20-1 and TRBJ2-5; 8 bases agree with TRBD2. The CDR3 covers 13 residues. V trimming: 6 bases; J trimming: 5 bases; junction bases outside the gene matches: 8. CDR1 is DFQATT, CDR2 SNEGSKA, per germline (reference sequence). This CDR3 is CSASAGVGETQYF. The DNA of the CDR3 is TGCAGTGCCTCAGCGGGGGTTGGTGAGACCCAGTACTTC.

The V call is TRBV20-1, the J call TRBJ2-7; no clear D gene. This CDR3 is 12 amino acids long. V was cut by 6 bases and J by 6 bases, with 15 bases left in between. Germline loops: CDR1 DFQATT, CDR2 SNEGSKA (reference sequence). The CDR3 nucleotides are TGCAGTGCAATACTAAAGATGCGCGAGCAGTACTTC. This codes for CSAILKMREQYF.

This clonotype was recorded many times. The rearrangement links TRBV12-3 or TRBV12-4 to TRBJ2-7, with D unresolved. V lost 6 bases and J 4 bases, leaving 10 bases between the germline ends. The CDR3 runs to 12 residues. The CDR3 region is CASSFRGYEQYF. For the CDR3, the DNA is TGTGCCAGCAGCTTCAGAGGTTACGAGCAGTACTTC.

The chain recombines TRBV5-1 with TRBJ2-3; D is perhaps TRBD1 (5 bases). The CDR3 has 15 amino acids. Germline V gives CDR1 SGHRS, CDR2 YFSETQ. V was clipped by 4 bases and J by 1 base, with 13 bases between them. The CDR3 DNA follows: TGCGCCAGCAGCATCCAGGGTGGCGGCACAGATACGCAGTATTTT. The encoded protein is CASSIQGGGTDTQYF.

The V gene is TRBV30, the J gene TRBJ2-5; D unclear. V was shortened by 0 bases and J by 0 bases, with 11 bases between the two germline ends. This CDR3 is 15 amino acids long. The V gene's germline CDR1 is GTSNPN and CDR2 SVGIG (reference sequence). The CDR3 DNA reads as TGTGCCTGGAGTGTAAAAATGGCGCACCAAGAGACCCAGTACTTC. Its translation is CAWSVKMAHQETQYF.